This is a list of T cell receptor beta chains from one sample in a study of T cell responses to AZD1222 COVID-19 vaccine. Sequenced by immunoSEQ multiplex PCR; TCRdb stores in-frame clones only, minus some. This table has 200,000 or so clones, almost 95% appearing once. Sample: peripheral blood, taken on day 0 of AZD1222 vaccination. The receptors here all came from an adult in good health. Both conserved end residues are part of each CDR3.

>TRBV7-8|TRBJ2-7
CASRGAGYEQYF
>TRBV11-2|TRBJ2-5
CASSLLGLAGVETQYF
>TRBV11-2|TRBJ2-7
CASSLVQRGNYEQYF
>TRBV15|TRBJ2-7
CATSRGIRGSSEQYF
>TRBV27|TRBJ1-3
CASSLFPGIDTIYF
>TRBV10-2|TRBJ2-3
CASRTSGVSTDTQYF
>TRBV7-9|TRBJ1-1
CASSFTGGTEAFF
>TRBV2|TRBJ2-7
CASSFGQGYEQYF
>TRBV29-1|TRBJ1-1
CSVAGFTRSAEAFF
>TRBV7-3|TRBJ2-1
CASSLVGGSGNEQFF
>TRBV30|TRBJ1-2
CAWSRDRDYGYTF
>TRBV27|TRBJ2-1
CASSPLGPQNEQFF
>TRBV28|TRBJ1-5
CASSLQGGSNQPQHF
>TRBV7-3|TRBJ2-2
CASSLNGGNTGELFF
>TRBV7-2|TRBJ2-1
CASSSLSIVRDNEQFF
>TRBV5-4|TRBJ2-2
CASTPMKAGGTGELFF
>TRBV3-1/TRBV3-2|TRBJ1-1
CASSQPRGRGRTEAFF
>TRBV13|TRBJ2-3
CASSLLAGGSPSTDTQYF
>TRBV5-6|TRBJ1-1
CASSVWGLPPLNTEAFF
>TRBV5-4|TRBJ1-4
CASSRSPRADQNEKLFF
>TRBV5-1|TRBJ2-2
CASSRGLAGGRGTGELFF
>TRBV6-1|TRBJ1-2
CASSDTRNYGYTF
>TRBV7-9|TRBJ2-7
CASSLQGGHEQYF
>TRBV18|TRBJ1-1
CASSSGQGEGTEAFF
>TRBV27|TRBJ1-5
CASSSPGGPQHF
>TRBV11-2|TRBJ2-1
CASSFGGSLYNEQFF
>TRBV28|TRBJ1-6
CASRPPGQPNSPLHF
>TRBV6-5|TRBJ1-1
CASSFRPGMNTEAFF
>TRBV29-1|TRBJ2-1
CSARGTSAKNEQFF
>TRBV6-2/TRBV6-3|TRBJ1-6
CASSRDGIDNSPLHF
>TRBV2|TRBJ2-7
CASSEARPTYEQYF
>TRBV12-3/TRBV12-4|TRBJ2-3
CASSLNLMDTQYF
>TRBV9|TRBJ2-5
CASSALAGGPSIRETQYF
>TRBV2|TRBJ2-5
CASSNRRGETQYF
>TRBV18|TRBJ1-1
CASSTRVDSEAFF
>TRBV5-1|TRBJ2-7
CASSLGVGVHYEQYF
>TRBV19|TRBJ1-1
CASSNPGGNTEAFF
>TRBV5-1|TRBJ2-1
CASSLAGGSHNEQFF
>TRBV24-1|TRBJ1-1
CATSDTGKNTEAFF
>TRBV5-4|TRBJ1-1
CASSQPGNTEAFF
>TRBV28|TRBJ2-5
CASSKNLGQGQETQYF
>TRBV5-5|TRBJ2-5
CASSLEVAGGLGETQYF
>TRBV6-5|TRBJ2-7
CASGTRQGGGEQYF
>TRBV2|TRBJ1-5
CASTLEIVNQPQHF
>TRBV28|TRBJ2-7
CASSFRVYEQYF
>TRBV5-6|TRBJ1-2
CASSLGYNYGYTF
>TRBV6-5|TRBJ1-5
CASSQTGGQPQHF
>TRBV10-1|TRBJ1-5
CASSETNQPQHF
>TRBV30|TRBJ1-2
CAWRPTGGGYTF
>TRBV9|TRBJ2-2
CASSVGNTGELFF
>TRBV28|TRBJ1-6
CASSWGPNSPLHF
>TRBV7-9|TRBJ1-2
CASSSGQGNYGYTF
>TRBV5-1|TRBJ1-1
CASSGGTSEAFF
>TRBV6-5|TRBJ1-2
CASSYSPSNYGYTF
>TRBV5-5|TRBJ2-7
CASSSPGTGGAGGYEQYF